This record concerns one T cell receptor beta chain sequence. Its antigen is still unknown. No base quality information exists; no much larger clone differs at one position. The immunoSEQ hsTCRB v3.0 assay was used at survey level resolution for TRB variable region sequencing. A depth of roughly 35,000-50,000 T-cell genomes per sample was targeted for TRB sequencing. Pooled TRB libraries were sequenced on an Illumina MiSeq with a v3 150-cycle kit. The authors' analysis ran thus. Repertoire analysis was run in R within a reproducible Nextflow workflow that covered QC, data transformation and analysis. Custom analyses were implemented in LymphoSeq2, an R package for AIRR-Seq data exploration. After excluding a few samples that yielded fewer than 5000 total TRB sequences, roughly 190 HIV repertoires remained for analysis. Among the approximately 180 retained HIV repertoires, 59 were collected before ART initiation and around 130 after ART initiation. Repertoires were downsampled to 5000 TRB nucleotide sequences, and summary statistics were averaged over 100 downsampling iterations. The analysis kept only TRB sequences whose CDR3 regions were at least seven amino acids long. Diversity was assessed using a clonality score derived from Shannon entropy and using the Gini coefficient. In the repertoire networks, any two of the top 5000 CDR3 amino acid sequences were connected whenever the two sequences differed by an edit distance of one. Antigen specificity groups and MHC restriction were predicted for TRB CDR3 amino acid sequences with GLIPH2. To flag known CMV, EBV, HIV or tissue antigen associations, CDR3 amino acid sequences were matched against VDJdb and McPAS-TCR. Pre-ART, post-ART and control groups were compared with Wilcoxon signed-rank tests and Holm-Bonferroni correction. TCRdb retrieved this table from immuneACCESS and kept in-frame rearrangements only. Not all clones are present; in checked studies, unresolved V genes account for under half, and no reason is known for the remainder. V and J calls and clone size follow that table, whereas D and trimming were derived from the DNA. The sample profile shows about 39,000 clones; 75% to 90% of them were found once. 3.5% to 5% of the sample is in the top ten clones.

The data are from a study of long-term antiretroviral therapy in people with HIV (dated by TCRdb to between 2021 and 2022). With respect to the entire study: Collection of the earliest samples took place about a decade ahead of the 2015 WHO recommendation for immediate ART, at a time when ART was typically delayed until CD4 counts fell. This retrospective serial study examined whether starting ART and sustained HIV suppression were associated with changes in the composition and diversity of the TRB repertoire in peripheral blood. A total of over 150 cryopreserved PBMC samples came from 25 to 35 adults with confirmed HIV infection and were collected serially over a mean of roughly six years (range 1-12). Of the roughly 31 participants with HIV, approximately twelve were female. No cross-contamination during QIAcube processing was seen in test extractions of a monoclonal T-cell line run alongside 30 to 35 polyclonal samples. On the study overall, not on this receptor specifically: Narrower CDR3 length ranges were observed in HIV repertoires than in controls, and an antigen-experienced repertoire with only a slight naive shift after ART was suggested by the network structure. Starting ART was linked to a significant rise in TRB diversity, yet even with long-term ART the diversity remained significantly lower than in transplant donor controls. At every time point, the repertoire was dominated by expanded TRB clones first identified before ART initiation, although this dominance fluctuated and, in many PLHIV, declined after ART. No data were available on ART adherence, viral resistance or therapy changes, limiting inferences about post-ART repertoire changes. Since PBMC availability was limited, sequencing covered only the TCR beta chain, with no alpha chain pairing. Unsorted PBMC were profiled instead of sorted CD4+ and CD8+ T cells because pre-ART samples had limited cell numbers. The samples span the years 2004 to 2017, and the ART regimens used may be less effective than current regimens.

Per the germline V gene, SGHTA is the CDR1 and FQGNSA is the CDR2. V is clipped by 2 bases and J by 2 bases, and the sequence between their germline boundaries is 10 bases long. The CDR3 goes from the cysteine to the phenylalanine over 15 residues. Here the CDR3 DNA is all that survives: 45 bases in frame from base 1. To be included, a participant needed at least one PBMC sample from before ART initiation plus at least two post-ART samples. Treatment was received in the United States of America by all participants with HIV. Cryopreserved samples of about 1-10 million PBMC were thawed and washed before DNA extraction. At the time of the earliest PBMC sample, participants with HIV were aged between about 23 and 54 years. Each participant contributed PBMC samples from 1-4 timepoints before ART initiation and 2-8 timepoints after ART initiation, with a median of 7 samples. Serial HIV viral load, CD4+ T-cell count, ART history and demographic data were obtained for every participant. Genomic DNA was extracted from unsorted PBMC with a Qiagen kit on a QIAcube, with processing performed in batches of 12 samples.

The chain is assembled from TRBV7-2 and TRBJ1-5; D gene: possibly TRBD1, on 6 matching bases. The sequencing here drew on unsorted PBMCs, taken just before starting antiretroviral therapy. This clonotype was obtained from a young woman with HIV. The CDR3 corresponds to CASSLYRGGNQPQHF. Here is the DNA: TGTGCCAGCAGCTTATATAGGGGGGGCAATCAGCCCCAGCATTTT.